Presented here are 8 T cell receptor beta chains from one specimen sequenced in a study. TCRdb processed the RT-PCR reads anew with MiXCR; each CDR3 protein has one entry. This table has about 680,000 distinct CDR3 sequences, approximately 15% appearing once. The sample comprised memory CD4+ T cells from blood. These receptors all stem from a female donor in good health, serving as a healthy control.

This clonotype was seen repeatedly, ten times or more. The chain joins TRBV9 to TRBJ2-1; weak D call: TRBD1 (6 bases). The germline gives CDR1 SGDLS, CDR2 YYNGEE. Trimming took 5 bases from V and 3 from J, leaving 15 bases between them. The CDR3 has 15 amino acids. The CDR3 is CASSPTGVIYNEQFF. The CDR3 DNA sequence: TGTGCCAGCAGTCCGACAGGCGTAATCTACAATGAGCAGTTCTTC.

This clonotype was observed at least ten times. The chain has TRBV6-5 and TRBJ1-1; a possible D gene is TRBD1 (5 bases). Per the germline V gene, CDR1 is MNHEY and CDR2 is SVGAGI. This CDR3 is built from 14 residues. Trimming removed 8 bases from V and 1 base from J, with 14 bases in between. The CDR3 loop is CASRWGSPNTEAFF. The CDR3 region has the DNA TGTGCCAGCCGATGGGGGAGCCCGAACACTGAAGCTTTCTTT.

The chain carries TRBV11-2 and TRBJ1-2, with TRBD1 matching over 8 bases. The V gene end was trimmed by 1 base and the J gene end by 6 bases; junction bases not matched to a gene: 4. The CDR3 consists of 14 residues. Germline V CDR1 and CDR2: SGHAT, FQNNGV. The CDR3 spells CASSLANRGNGYTF. The CDR3 bases are TGTGCCAGCAGCTTAGCGAACAGGGGGAATGGCTACACCTTC.

The V and J genes are TRBV6-6 and TRBJ1-2; no clear D gene. V lost 6 bases and J lost 8, with 13 bases in between. Looked up from germline, CDR1 is MNHNY and CDR2 is SVGAGI (reference sequence). The CDR3 totals 12 residues. The CDR3 sequence: CASSLVRGGYTF. CDR3 sequence (DNA): TGTGCCAGCAGCCTAGTTCGGGGAGGCTACACCTTC.

The genes are TRBV18 and TRBJ2-7; no clear D gene. Germline assignment: CDR1 KGHSH and CDR2 LQKENI. CDR3 length equals 15 residues. The V end was cut by 6 bases, the J end by 5 bases, with 20 bases between. In DNA, the CDR3 is TGTGCCAGCTCTCAATCTGCAGGTTTCGCCGACGAGCAGTACTTC. Its protein is CASSQSAGFADEQYF. The full variable domain, with the rest looked up from reference TRBV18 and TRBJ2-7, is NAGVMQNPRHLVRRRGQEARLRCSPMKGHSHVYWYRQLPEEGLKFMVYLQKENIIDESGMPKERFSAEFPKEGPSILRIQQVVRGDSAAYFCASSQSAGFADEQYFGPGTRLTVT.

This clonotype was seen more than once but under ten times. V is TRBV27 and J is TRBJ1-1, with D possibly being TRBD1 (5 bases). The germline CDR1 and CDR2 sequences are MNHEY and SMNVEV (reference sequence). CDR3 length equals 14 residues. V was cut by 5 bases and J by 1 base, with 11 bases left in between. CDR3 sequence (DNA): TGTGCCAGCAGTACCAGACAGCAGAACACTGAAGCTTTCTTT. It codes for CASSTRQQNTEAFF.

This chain connects TRBV28 to TRBJ2-5, with 9 bases lining up with TRBD1. Germline loops: CDR1 MDHEN, CDR2 SYDVKM. The CDR3 is made up of 14 amino acids. The ends lost 6 bases at V and 7 bases at J; junction bases unmatched: 9. CDR3 residues: CASRLPGQGRTQYF. The CDR3 DNA reads as TGTGCCAGCAGACTCCCGGGACAGGGCCGGACCCAGTACTTC.

This clonotype was picked up a small number of times. The chain links TRBV5-1 to TRBJ1-2; no definite D call. Germline CDR1 is SGHRS and CDR2 is YFSETQ. This CDR3 is built from 13 residues. V lost 7 bases, J lost 7 bases, and 17 bases lay in between. The CDR3 here is CASRRDIGSGYTF. The CDR3 DNA reads TGCGCCAGCCGTCGGGATATAGGATCTGGCTACACCTTC.